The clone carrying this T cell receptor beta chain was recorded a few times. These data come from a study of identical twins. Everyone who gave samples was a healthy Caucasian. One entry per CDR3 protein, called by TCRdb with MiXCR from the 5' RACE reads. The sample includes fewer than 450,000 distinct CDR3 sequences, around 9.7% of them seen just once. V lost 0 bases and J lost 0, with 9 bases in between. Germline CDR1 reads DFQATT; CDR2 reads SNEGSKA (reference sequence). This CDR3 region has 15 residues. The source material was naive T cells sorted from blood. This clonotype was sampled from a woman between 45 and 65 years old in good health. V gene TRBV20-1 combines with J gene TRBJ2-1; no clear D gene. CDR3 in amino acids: CSARDWQNSYNEQFF. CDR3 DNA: TGCAGTGCTAGAGATTGGCAGAACTCCTACAATGAGCAGTTCTTC.